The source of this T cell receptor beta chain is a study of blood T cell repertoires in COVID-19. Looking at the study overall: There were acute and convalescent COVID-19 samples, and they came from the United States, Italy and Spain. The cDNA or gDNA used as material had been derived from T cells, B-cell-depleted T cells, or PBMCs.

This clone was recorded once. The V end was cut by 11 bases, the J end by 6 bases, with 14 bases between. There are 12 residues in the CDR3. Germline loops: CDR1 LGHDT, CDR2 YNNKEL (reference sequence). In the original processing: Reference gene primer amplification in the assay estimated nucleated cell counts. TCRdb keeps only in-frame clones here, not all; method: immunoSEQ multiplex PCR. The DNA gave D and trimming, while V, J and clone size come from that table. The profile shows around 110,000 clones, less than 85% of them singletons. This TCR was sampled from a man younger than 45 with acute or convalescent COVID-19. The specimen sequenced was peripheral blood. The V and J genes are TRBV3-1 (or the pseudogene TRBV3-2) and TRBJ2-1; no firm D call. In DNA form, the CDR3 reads TGTGCCTGTTCCCAGATTTCCAATGAGCAGTTCTTC. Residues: CACSQISNEQFF.